This TCR beta chain was captured by sequencing in a study of T cell responses to AZD1222 COVID-19 vaccine. Study at large: Timing groups of about 4 and about 12 weeks for second doses were pooled.

Produced via immunoSEQ multiplex PCR; TCRdb's table is partial and in-frame only. The sample lists about 130,000 clones, 80% to 90% occurring once. The germline CDR1 and CDR2 sequences are MNHEY and SMNVEV (reference sequence). V was trimmed by 4 bases and J by 5 bases, leaving 9 bases between them. CDR3 size: 13 residues. The chain couples TRBV27 to TRBJ2-1, with D uncertain. The sequence derives from an adult in good health. The specimen comprised peripheral blood, sampled on day 0 of AZD1222 vaccination. In DNA, the CDR3 is TGTGCCAGCAGTTACTACAGAAACAATGAGCAGTTCTTC. Translated: CASSYYRNNEQFF.